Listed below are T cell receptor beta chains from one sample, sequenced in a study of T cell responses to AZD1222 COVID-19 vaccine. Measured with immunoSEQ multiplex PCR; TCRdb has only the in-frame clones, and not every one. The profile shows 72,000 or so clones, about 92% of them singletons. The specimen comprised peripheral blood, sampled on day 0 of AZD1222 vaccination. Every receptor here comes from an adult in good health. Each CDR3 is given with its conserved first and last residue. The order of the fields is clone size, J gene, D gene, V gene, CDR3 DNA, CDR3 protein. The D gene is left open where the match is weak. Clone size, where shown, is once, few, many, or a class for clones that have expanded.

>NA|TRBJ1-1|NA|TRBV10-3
TGTGCCACGCGAATAGGGGCCCTGAACACTGAAGCTTTCTTT
CATRIGALNTEAFF
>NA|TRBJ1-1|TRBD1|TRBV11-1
TGTGCCAGCAGCTCGCCGAGGGGACAGACGAACACTGAAGCTTTCTTT
CASSSPRGQTNTEAFF
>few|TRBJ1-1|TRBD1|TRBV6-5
TGTGCCAGCAGGGACGGACAGGGTTTTGCTGAAGCTTTCTTT
CASRDGQGFAEAFF
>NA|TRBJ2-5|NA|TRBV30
TGTGCCTGGAGTGTCGGCAGGAGGAAAGAGACCCAGTACTTC
CAWSVGRRKETQYF
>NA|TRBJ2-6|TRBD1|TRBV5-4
TGTGCCAGCAGCCGGGACAGAGGTTTCTCTGGGGCCAACGTCCTGACTTTC
CASSRDRGFSGANVLTF
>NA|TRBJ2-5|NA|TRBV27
TGTGCCAGCTGGCCCCAGGGTCAAGAGACCCAGTACTTC
CASWPQGQETQYF
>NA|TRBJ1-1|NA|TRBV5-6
TGTGCCAGCAGCTTGGGGGCCAACATGAACACTGAAGCTTTCTTT
CASSLGANMNTEAFF
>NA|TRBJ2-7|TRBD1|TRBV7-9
TGTGCCAGCAGCTTGAGGCAGGGGGTGTCCTACGAGCAGTACTTC
CASSLRQGVSYEQYF
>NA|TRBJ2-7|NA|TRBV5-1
TGCGCCAGCAGTTCGTCCGGAGCCTCCTACGAGCAGTACTTC
CASSSSGASYEQYF
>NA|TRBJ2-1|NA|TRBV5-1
TGCGCCAGCAGCCCAATTTCGGCGGGCCCCTCACGGGAGCAGTTCTTC
CASSPISAGPSREQFF
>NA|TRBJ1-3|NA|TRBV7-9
TGTGCCAGCAGCTTTGTCGGCTCTGGAAACACCATATATTTT
CASSFVGSGNTIYF
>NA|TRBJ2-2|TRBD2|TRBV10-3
TGTGCCATCAGGTTAGCGGGAGCGACGAACACCGGGGAGCTGTTTTTT
CAIRLAGATNTGELFF
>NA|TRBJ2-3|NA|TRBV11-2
TGTGCCAGCAGCTCCCAAGGAGATACGCAGTATTTT
CASSSQGDTQYF
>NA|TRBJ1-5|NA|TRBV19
TGTGCCAGTAGTAGAGACTCCGGATGGCCCCAGCATTTT
CASSRDSGWPQHF
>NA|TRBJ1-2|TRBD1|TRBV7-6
TGTGCCAGCAGCTTAGGAGGGACAGGGACCTATGGCTACACCTTC
CASSLGGTGTYGYTF
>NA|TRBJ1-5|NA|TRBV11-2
TGTGCCAGCAGCTTAGGACCCGGGCACCGCCGGCCCCAGCATTTT
CASSLGPGHRRPQHF
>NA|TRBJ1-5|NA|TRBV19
TGTGCCAGCTACGAGCCCGGACGGGGGCTCAGTCAGCCCCAGCATTTT
CASYEPGRGLSQPQHF
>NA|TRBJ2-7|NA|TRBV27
TGTGCCAGCCGGAGGGGCTACGAGCAGTACTTC
CASRRGYEQYF
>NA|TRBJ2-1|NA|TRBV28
TGTGCCAGCAGTCGCCGGGAGTCCTACAATGAGCAGTTCTTC
CASSRRESYNEQFF
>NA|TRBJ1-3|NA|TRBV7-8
TGTGCCAGCAGCTTAGGGGCGCAAAACTCTGGAAACACCATATATTTT
CASSLGAQNSGNTIYF
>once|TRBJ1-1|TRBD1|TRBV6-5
TGTGCCAGCAGGCCGGGACAGGGGCGCACTGAAGCTTTCTTT
CASRPGQGRTEAFF
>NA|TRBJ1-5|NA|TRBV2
TGTGCCAGCAGTGTTTTCGGGGTGGGGACGAGCAATCAGCCCCAGCATTTT
CASSVFGVGTSNQPQHF
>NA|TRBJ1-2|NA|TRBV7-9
TGTGCCAGCAGCAAGGAGTATGGCTACACCTTC
CASSKEYGYTF
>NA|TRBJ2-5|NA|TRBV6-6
TGTGCCAGCAGTATATTGGGGGAGACCCAGTACTTC
CASSILGETQYF
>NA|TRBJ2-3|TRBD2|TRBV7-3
TGTGCCAGCAGCTCCCTAGCGGGAGTCGGTACAGATACGCAGTATTTT
CASSSLAGVGTDTQYF
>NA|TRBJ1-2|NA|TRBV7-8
TGTGCCAGCAGCTTAGAGCACAGCCCTAGTTATGGCTACACCTTC
CASSLEHSPSYGYTF
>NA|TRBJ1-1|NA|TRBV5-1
TGCGCCAGCAGAGCGACAGAGAACACTGAAGCTTTCTTT
CASRATENTEAFF
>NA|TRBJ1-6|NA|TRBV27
TGTGCCAGCAGTTTATCGTGGGTCTCGGCCCTCCACTTT
CASSLSWVSALHF
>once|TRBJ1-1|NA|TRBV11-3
TGTGCCAGCAGCCTAGAAGGGGCGGGGAACACTGAAGCTTTCTTT
CASSLEGAGNTEAFF
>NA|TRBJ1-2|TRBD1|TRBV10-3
TGTGCCATCAGGGCGGGACAGCCAGGAGGCTACACCTTC
CAIRAGQPGGYTF
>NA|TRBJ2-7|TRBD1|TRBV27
TGTGCCAGCAGCCAAAGGCGGGACAGGGTTCACGAGCAGTACTTC
CASSQRRDRVHEQYF